Below, 20 T cell receptor beta chains from the same sample are listed, as sequenced in a study of Ad26.COV2.S vaccination and SARS-CoV-2 variants. Sequencing used immunoSEQ multiplex PCR; TCRdb keeps in-frame clones, though not all of them. The profile covers approximately 250,000 clones, with roughly nine tenths appearing a single time and less than 3% taken by the ten largest. Stated treatment: about 20 received Ad26.COV2.S at low or high dose, single or two shots; five or six received placebo; per-sample allocation not given. Samples analyzed were those drawn on day 63 after the first vaccine or placebo injection. Sample: peripheral blood, taken in a trial of Ad26.COV2.S vaccine versus placebo. All receptors derive from a person aged 18-60 years who received the Ad26.COV2.S COVID-19 vaccine or a placebo.

The rearrangement links TRBV7-6 to TRBJ2-2; perhaps TRBD2 as D (5 bases). V was cut by 5 bases and J by 2 bases, with 15 bases left in between. The CDR3 runs to 16 residues. Germline assignment: CDR1 SGHVS and CDR2 FNYEAQ. CDR3 amino acids: CASSPSRGINTGELFF. The CDR3 coding sequence is TGTGCCAGCAGCCCCTCCCGGGGAATTAACACCGGGGAGCTGTTTTTT. Based on the CDR3 plus reference TRBV7-6 and TRBJ2-2, the full variable domain is GAGVSQSPRYKVTKRGQDVALRCDPISGHVSLYWYRQALGQGPEFLTYFNYEAQQDKSGLPNDRFSAERPEGSISTLTIQRTEQRDSAMYRCASSPSRGINTGELFFGEGSRLTVL.

V gene TRBV24-1 combines with J gene TRBJ2-3; perhaps D is TRBD1 or TRBD2 (5 bases each). Germline V gene lookup returns CDR1 KGHDR and CDR2 SFDVKD. V was shortened by 6 bases and J by 0 bases, with 12 bases between the two germline ends. This CDR3 spans 15 amino acids. The CDR3 loop reads CATSQGRPSTDTQYF. Here the CDR3 DNA reads TGTGCCACCAGTCAGGGACGTCCCAGCACAGATACGCAGTATTTT.

The J gene is TRBJ1-1, the V gene TRBV6-5; D gene unclear. This CDR3 spans 14 amino acids. V lost 4 bases, J lost 1 base, and 10 bases lay in between. Germline V gene sequence: CDR1 MNHEY, CDR2 SVGAGI. Written as DNA, the CDR3 is TGTGCCAGCAGTTTCACAGACTCGAACACTGAAGCTTTCTTT. Its protein product is CASSFTDSNTEAFF.

V and J are TRBV5-6 and TRBJ1-3; D gene unclear. Germline V gene lookup returns CDR1 SGHDT and CDR2 YYEEEE. This CDR3 region has 11 residues. Trimming removed 4 bases from V and 4 bases from J, with 3 bases in between. CDR3: CASSEGNTIYF. CDR3 DNA sequence: TGTGCCAGCAGCGAGGGAAACACCATATATTTT. The whole variable domain, filled in from reference TRBV5-6 and TRBJ1-3, reads DAGVTQSPTHLIKTRGQQVTLRCSPKSGHDTVSWYQQALGQGPQFIFQYYEEEERQRGNFPDRFSGHQFPNYSSELNVNALLLGDSALYLCASSEGNTIYFGEGSWLTVV.

The chain joins TRBV7-8 to TRBJ1-4; possibly TRBD1 for D (6 bases). This CDR3 is 17 amino acids long. Germline V lookup: CDR1 SGHVS, CDR2 FQNEAQ. V lost 4 bases to trimming and J lost 8 bases, with 23 bases between them. CDR3 protein: CASSSISGARSREKLFF. DNA of the CDR3: TGTGCCAGCAGCTCCATCTCAGGGGCACGGTCTAGGGAAAAACTGTTTTTT.

This clone was detected once. The chain couples TRBV4-3 to TRBJ1-3; D unclear. Trimming shortened V by 0 bases and J by 2 bases, and 11 bases separated the two germline ends. Germline CDR1 reads LGHNA; CDR2 reads YSLEER. The CDR3 spans 16 residues. The CDR3 nucleotides read TGCGCCAGCAGCCAAGACTCTGCTAGGCCTGGAAACACCATATATTTT. Translation gives CASSQDSARPGNTIYF.

The chain combines TRBV7-3 with TRBJ2-4, with D unresolved. Germline assignment: CDR1 SGHTA and CDR2 FQGTGA. This CDR3 spans 13 amino acids. Trimming removed 0 bases from V and 8 bases from J, with 8 bases in between. CDR3 region: CASSLTPRDIQYF. CDR3 DNA sequence: TGTGCCAGCAGCTTAACGCCGCGAGACATTCAGTACTTC.

This clone showed up just once. V is TRBV7-9 and J is TRBJ1-5; D is possibly TRBD1 (6 bases). This CDR3 is 16 amino acids long. Between the trimmed V and J ends, which lost 4 bases and 4 bases, there was a span of 17 bases. Germline CDR1 and CDR2: SEHNR and FQNEAQ (reference sequence). This CDR3 reads CASSSTQGPRNQPQHF. The DNA of the CDR3 is TGTGCCAGCAGCTCAACACAGGGACCACGAAATCAGCCCCAGCATTTT.

DNA of the CDR3: TGTGCCAGCAGCCGAAATCCGGACAGGGGGGGCAATGAGCAGTTCTTC. Translating it yields CASSRNPDRGGNEQFF. This sequence joins TRBV14 and TRBJ2-1, with 10 bases identical to TRBD1. Trimming at V came to 4 bases and at J to 6 bases, leaving 9 bases not matched to a gene. This CDR3 comprises 16 residues. Germline CDR1 and CDR2: SGHDN and FVKESK. Drawing the rest from reference TRBV14 and TRBJ2-1, the complete variable domain is EAGVTQFPSHSVIEKGQTVTLRCDPISGHDNLYWYRRVMGKEIKFLLHFVKESKQDESGMPNNRFLAERTGGTYSTLKVQPAELEDSGVYFCASSRNPDRGGNEQFFGPGTRLTVL.

This chain joins TRBV6-6 and TRBJ1-6; possibly TRBD1 for D (5 bases). Germline CDR1 reads MNHNY; CDR2 reads SVGAGI (reference sequence). The germline V and J ends were trimmed by 0 bases and 7 bases, with 13 bases remaining between them. CDR3 length equals 16 residues. Written as DNA, the CDR3 is TGTGCCAGCAGTTACTCATTTCAGGGCCAGAATTCACCCCTCCACTTT. Translation: CASSYSFQGQNSPLHF.

The CDR3 nucleotides are TGTGCCAGCAGCTTAGCGGGACAGCAAGAGACCCAGTACTTC. Its protein is CASSLAGQQETQYF. The rearrangement joins TRBV7-9 to TRBJ2-5; 7 nucleotides align to TRBD1. With V trimmed by 0 bases and J by 2 bases, 0 bases remained unmatched. Germline values: CDR1 SEHNR, CDR2 FQNEAQ (reference sequence). This CDR3 region has 14 residues.

CDR3 loop: CASGRQGTVRGEQFF. DNA of the CDR3: TGTGCCAGTGGGAGACAGGGGACGGTACGAGGTGAGCAGTTCTTC. The chain uses TRBV19 and TRBJ2-1; the match to TRBD1 covers 8 bases. V gave up 8 bases and J gave up 9 bases; unmatched junction bases: 15. There are 15 residues in the CDR3. The V gene's germline CDR1 is LNHDA and CDR2 SQIVND (reference sequence).

This chain connects TRBV18 to TRBJ1-4, with TRBD1 identical over 7 bases. This CDR3 comprises 14 residues. V gave up 3 bases and J gave up 6 bases; unmatched junction bases: 4. Germline assignment: CDR1 KGHSH and CDR2 LQKENI. CDR3 sequence (DNA): TGTGCCAGCTCACCGGGAGGGGGCGATGAAAAACTGTTTTTT. Translation: CASSPGGGDEKLFF.

V usage is TRBV30 and J usage is TRBJ2-7; D remains unclear. V shed 4 bases and J shed 2 bases, with 9 bases lying between them. The CDR3 length is 12 residues. In germline, CDR1 is GTSNPN, CDR2 SVGIG (reference sequence). CDR3 region: CAWTLGPYEQYF. CDR3 nucleotides: TGTGCCTGGACCCTCGGACCCTACGAGCAGTACTTC.

The chain is built from TRBV4-3 and TRBJ1-6, with TRBD1 matching 7 bases. CDR1 and CDR2 (germline): LGHNA, YSLEER. The CDR3 runs to 16 residues. The ends lost 1 base at V and 7 bases at J; junction bases unmatched: 7. CDR3 sequence: CASSQVHRDSNSPLHF. DNA for the CDR3: TGCGCCAGCAGCCAAGTGCACCGGGACAGCAATTCACCCCTCCACTTT.

The V and J genes are TRBV18 and TRBJ2-5; TRBD2 matches 9 bases. Losses at the gene ends were 6 bases for V and 1 base for J; bases not matched to a gene: 6. The CDR3 has 15 amino acids. In germline, CDR1 is KGHSH, CDR2 LQKENI. The DNA of the CDR3 is TGTGCCAGCTCCCCCAGCGGGGGGCTCCAAGAGACCCAGTACTTC. Translation gives CASSPSGGLQETQYF.

This sequence joins TRBV5-4 and TRBJ1-2; 7 positions agree with TRBD1. Germline CDR1 and CDR2: SGHNT and YYREEE (reference sequence). This CDR3 spans 14 amino acids. Trimming at V came to 2 bases and at J to 8 bases, leaving 9 bases not matched to a gene. The CDR3: CASSFDRDVGGYTF. CDR3 DNA: TGTGCCAGCAGCTTCGACAGGGACGTAGGCGGCTACACCTTC.

This clone was recorded once. The chain employs TRBV2 and TRBJ2-7; the D is unclear. CDR1 is SNHLY, CDR2 FYNNEI, per germline. The CDR3 length is 13 residues. V was clipped by 4 bases and J by 7 bases, with 14 bases between them. CDR3 DNA: TGTGCCAGCAGTGGGCTGCCCGCCCGAGAGCAGTACGTC. It encodes CASSGLPAREQYV.

The chain couples TRBV30 to TRBJ2-1; no firm D call. Trimming shortened V by 0 bases and J by 8 bases, and 14 bases separated the two germline ends. This CDR3 region has 14 residues. CDR1 GTSNPN and CDR2 SVGIG come from the germline V gene (reference sequence). The CDR3 DNA is TGTGCCTGGAGTGTAAGTAATCTCTTCGATGAGCAGTTCTTC. Translated, it gives CAWSVSNLFDEQFF.

V is TRBV10-3 and J is TRBJ2-3; 8 positions agree with TRBD2. V gave up 4 bases and J gave up 2 bases; unmatched junction bases: 5. Germline CDR1 ENHRY, CDR2 SYGVKD. CDR3 length: 15 amino acids. The CDR3 sequence: CAISASGPTTDTQYF. CDR3 DNA: TGTGCCATCAGTGCTAGCGGGCCTACCACAGATACGCAGTATTTT.